A selection of T cell receptor beta chains follows, all from one sample in a study of beta chain features in type 1 diabetes. Measured with immunoSEQ multiplex PCR; TCRdb has only the in-frame clones, and not every one. The data hold about 270,000 clones, with approximately 15% observed a single time. The sample consisted of naive CD4+ T cells from blood. The source is a man aged 30-40 years with type 1 diabetes. Each CDR3 is given with its conserved first and last residue. A D gene is named only where the DNA matches it firmly. Not all rows give a size; the values are once, few, many and, for expanded clones, a class.

J gene: TRBJ2-1; clone size: .; V gene: TRBV11-1; D gene: TRBD2; CDR3 DNA: TGTGCCAGCAGCCCGGGACTAGCGGGACGCAATGAGCAGTTCTTC; CDR3 protein: CASSPGLAGRNEQFF
J gene: TRBJ2-5; clone size: few; V gene: TRBV5-1; D gene: TRBD2; CDR3 DNA: TGCGCCAGCAGCCGGGACTATAAACAAGAGACCCAGTACTTC; CDR3 protein: CASSRDYKQETQYF
J gene: TRBJ2-1; clone size: .; V gene: TRBV9; D gene: TRBD2; CDR3 DNA: TGTGCCAGCAGCCCTAATGGACTAGCCAGGCGTGAGCAGTTCTTC; CDR3 protein: CASSPNGLARREQFF
J gene: TRBJ1-2; clone size: .; V gene: TRBV19; D gene: .; CDR3 DNA: TGTGCCAGTAGTACCGAATCGAGAGGTTCCGGCAGTAACTATGGCTACACCTTC; CDR3 protein: CASSTESRGSGSNYGYTF
J gene: TRBJ2-7; clone size: few; V gene: TRBV6-5; D gene: .; CDR3 DNA: TGTGCCAGTAGTCCCTCTTCCTCGGTCGAGCAGTACTTC; CDR3 protein: CASSPSSSVEQYF
J gene: TRBJ1-5; clone size: .; V gene: TRBV5-1; D gene: TRBD1; CDR3 DNA: TGCGCCAGCAGCTTACAGGGGGCGCAGGATCAGCCCCAGCATTTT; CDR3 protein: CASSLQGAQDQPQHF
J gene: TRBJ1-1; clone size: .; V gene: TRBV4-2; D gene: .; CDR3 DNA: TGTGCCAGCAGCCCATGGGGGGGCGCGGAAACTGAAGCTTTCTTT; CDR3 protein: CASSPWGGAETEAFF
J gene: TRBJ2-1; clone size: .; V gene: TRBV4-2; D gene: .; CDR3 DNA: TGTGCCAGCAGCCAAGTTGGCGGGACTTCCTACAATGAGCAGTTCTTC; CDR3 protein: CASSQVGGTSYNEQFF
J gene: TRBJ2-1; clone size: .; V gene: TRBV7-9; D gene: .; CDR3 DNA: TGTGCCAGCAGCCCCCGATCGAGGGATGAGCAGTTCTTC; CDR3 protein: CASSPRSRDEQFF
J gene: TRBJ1-1; clone size: .; V gene: TRBV5-1; D gene: .; CDR3 DNA: TGCGCCAGCAGCTCCCAGGGGAACACTGAAGCTTTCTTT; CDR3 protein: CASSSQGNTEAFF